The 6 T cell receptor beta chains presented below share a single source sample, sequenced in a study of blood T cells in healthy people across ages. For the second PCR, which ran for about 7 to 11 cycles, a sample-barcoded 5' primer and a J-beta primer mix were used. Using its own MiXCR run on the 5' RACE reads, TCRdb lists one record per CDR3 protein. The table shows about 1.4 million distinct CDR3 sequences, with roughly 64% occurring only once. Sequenced input: blood. The receptors come from a man aged 18 to 35 in good health.

The chain couples TRBV7-2 to TRBJ1-6, with 7 bases lining up with TRBD1. From germline, CDR1 is SGHTA and CDR2 FQGNSA. V was clipped by 0 bases and J by 9 bases; unmatched bases: 5. The CDR3 has 15 residues. In DNA, the CDR3 is TGTGCCAGCAGCTTAGCTCGGACAGGAACTTCACCCCTCCACTTT. This translates into CASSLARTGTSPLHF.

This chain links TRBV4-2 with TRBJ2-1, with TRBD2 matching over 9 bases. The length of the CDR3 is 18 residues. V was clipped by 1 base and J by 1 base; unmatched bases: 8. CDR1 and CDR2 from the germline V gene are LGHNA and YNFKEQ. The CDR3 is CASSQVPSGKTSYNEQFF. The CDR3 DNA reads TGTGCCAGCAGCCAAGTGCCTAGCGGGAAAACGTCCTACAATGAGCAGTTCTTC.

This chain links TRBV7-2 with TRBJ2-7; possible D gene TRBD1, 5 bases. Trimming removed 5 bases at V and 4 bases at J, with 18 bases between. There are 15 residues in the CDR3. Germline V gene data show CDR1 as SGHTA and CDR2 as FQGNSA. This CDR3 reads CASSPTAFMSYEQYF. CDR3 nucleotides: TGTGCCAGCAGCCCGACAGCATTCATGAGTTACGAGCAGTACTTC.

The chain recombines TRBV10-3 with TRBJ1-2, with TRBD1 identical over 7 bases. The CDR3 totals 13 residues. V was clipped by 6 bases and J by 1 base; unmatched bases: 2. Germline CDR1 ENHRY, CDR2 SYGVKD. CDR3: CAIRGTDNYGYTF. CDR3 coding DNA: TGTGCCATCAGGGGGACAGATAACTATGGCTACACCTTC.

The chain is built from TRBV20-1 and TRBJ2-5, with D possibly being TRBD1 or TRBD2 (5 bases each). Germline-derived CDR1 and CDR2 are DFQATT and SNEGSKA (reference sequence). With 1 base removed from V and 3 bases from J, the gap between germline ends came to 15 bases. CDR3 length: 15 residues. The CDR3 reads CSARAYYGAEETQYF. CDR3 in DNA: TGCAGTGCTAGAGCCTACTACGGGGCAGAAGAGACCCAGTACTTC.

As for this clonotype: A much bigger clone sits one base away, suggesting this may be a read error. The J gene is TRBJ2-1, the V gene TRBV7-8; D perhaps matches TRBD2 (6 bases). This CDR3 spans 15 amino acids. V lost 8 bases, J lost 4 bases, and 18 bases lay in between. The germline V gene encodes CDR1 SGHVS and CDR2 FQNEAQ. In DNA, the CDR3 is TGTGCCAGCGGCCTAGCGAGTAGAGTATACAATGAGCAGTTCTTC. It codes for CASGLASRVYNEQFF.